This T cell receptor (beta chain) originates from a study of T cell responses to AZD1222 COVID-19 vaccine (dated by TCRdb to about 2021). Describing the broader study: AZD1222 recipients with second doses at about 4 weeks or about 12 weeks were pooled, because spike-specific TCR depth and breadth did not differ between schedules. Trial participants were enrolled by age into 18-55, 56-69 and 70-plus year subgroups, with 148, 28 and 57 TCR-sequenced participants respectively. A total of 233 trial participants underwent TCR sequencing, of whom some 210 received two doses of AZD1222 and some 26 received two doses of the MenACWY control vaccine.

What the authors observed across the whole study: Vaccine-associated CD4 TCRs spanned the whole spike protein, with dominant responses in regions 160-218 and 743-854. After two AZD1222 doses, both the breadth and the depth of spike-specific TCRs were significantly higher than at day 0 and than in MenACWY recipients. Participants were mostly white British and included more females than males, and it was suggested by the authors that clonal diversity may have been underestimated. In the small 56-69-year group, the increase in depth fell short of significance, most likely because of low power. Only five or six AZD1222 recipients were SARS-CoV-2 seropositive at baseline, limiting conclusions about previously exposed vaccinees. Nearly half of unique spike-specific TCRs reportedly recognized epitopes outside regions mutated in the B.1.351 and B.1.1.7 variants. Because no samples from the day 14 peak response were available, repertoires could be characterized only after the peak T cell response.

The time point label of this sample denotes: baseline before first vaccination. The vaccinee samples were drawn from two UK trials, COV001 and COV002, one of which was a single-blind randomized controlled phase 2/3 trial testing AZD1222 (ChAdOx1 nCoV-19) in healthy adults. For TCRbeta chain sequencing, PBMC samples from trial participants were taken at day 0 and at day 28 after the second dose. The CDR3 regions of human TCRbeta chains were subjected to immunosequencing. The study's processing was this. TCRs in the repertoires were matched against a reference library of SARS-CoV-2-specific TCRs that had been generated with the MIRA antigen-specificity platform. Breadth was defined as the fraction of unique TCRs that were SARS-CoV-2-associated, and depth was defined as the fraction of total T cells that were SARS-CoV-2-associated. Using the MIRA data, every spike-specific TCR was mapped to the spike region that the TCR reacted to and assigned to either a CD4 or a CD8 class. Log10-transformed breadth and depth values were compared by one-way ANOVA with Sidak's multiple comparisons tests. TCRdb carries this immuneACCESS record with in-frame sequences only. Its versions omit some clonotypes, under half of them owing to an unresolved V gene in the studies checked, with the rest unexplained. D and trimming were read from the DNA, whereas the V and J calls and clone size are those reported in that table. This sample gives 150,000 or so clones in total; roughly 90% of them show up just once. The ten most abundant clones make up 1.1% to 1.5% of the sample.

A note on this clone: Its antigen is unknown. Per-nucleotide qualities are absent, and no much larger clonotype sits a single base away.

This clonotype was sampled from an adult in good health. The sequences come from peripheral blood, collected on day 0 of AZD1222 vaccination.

The nucleotide sequence is TGTGCCAGCAGTTTCATGGCTAGCGGGAACGATGAGCAGTTCTTC. The encoded protein is CASSFMASGNDEQFF. Recombination joined TRBV27 with TRBJ2-1; TRBD2 aligns with 9 central bases. Reading from cysteine to phenylalanine, the CDR3 counts 15 amino acids. Only the CDR3 part of the read is kept: 45 bases, read in frame from the first base. CDR1 and CDR2 (MNHEY, SMNVEV) derive from the germline V gene (reference sequence). The germline V end is reduced by 3 bases and the J end by 8 bases; junction bases left unmatched: 8.